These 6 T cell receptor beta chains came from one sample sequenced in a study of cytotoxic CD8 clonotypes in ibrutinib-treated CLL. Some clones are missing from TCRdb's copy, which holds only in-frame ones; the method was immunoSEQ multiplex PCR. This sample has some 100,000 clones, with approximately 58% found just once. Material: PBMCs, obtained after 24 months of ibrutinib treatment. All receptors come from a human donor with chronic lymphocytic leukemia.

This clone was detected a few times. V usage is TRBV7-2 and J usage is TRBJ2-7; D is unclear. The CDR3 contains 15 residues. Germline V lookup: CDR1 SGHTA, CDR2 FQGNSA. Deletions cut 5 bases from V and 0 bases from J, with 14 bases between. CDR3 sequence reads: CASSILDGSSYEQYF. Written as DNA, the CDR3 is TGTGCCAGCAGCATATTAGACGGTAGCTCCTACGAGCAGTACTTC. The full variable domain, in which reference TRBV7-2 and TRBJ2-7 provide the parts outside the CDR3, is GAGVSQSPSNKVTEKGKDVELRCDPISGHTALYWYRQSLGQGLEFLIYFQGNSAPDKSGLPSDRFSAERTGGSVSTLTIQRTQQEDSAVYLCASSILDGSSYEQYFGPGTRLTVT.

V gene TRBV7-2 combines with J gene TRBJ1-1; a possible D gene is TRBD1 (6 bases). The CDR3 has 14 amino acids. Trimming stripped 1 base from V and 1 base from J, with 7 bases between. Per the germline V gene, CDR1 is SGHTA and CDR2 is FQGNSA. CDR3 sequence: CASSLVRGNTEAFF. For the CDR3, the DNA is TGTGCCAGCAGCTTAGTCAGGGGGAACACTGAAGCTTTCTTT.

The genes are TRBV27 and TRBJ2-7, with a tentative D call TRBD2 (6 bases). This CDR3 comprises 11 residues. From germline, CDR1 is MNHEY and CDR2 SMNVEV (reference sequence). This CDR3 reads CALAFSYEQYF. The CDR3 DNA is TGTGCGCTAGCGTTCTCCTACGAGCAGTACTTC.

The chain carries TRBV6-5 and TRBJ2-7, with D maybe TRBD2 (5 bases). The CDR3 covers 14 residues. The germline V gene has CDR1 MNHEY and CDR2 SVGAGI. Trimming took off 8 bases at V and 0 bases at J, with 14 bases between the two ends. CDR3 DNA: TGTGCCAGCGGTCGGGCGGGCGTCTCCTACGAGCAGTACTTC. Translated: CASGRAGVSYEQYF.

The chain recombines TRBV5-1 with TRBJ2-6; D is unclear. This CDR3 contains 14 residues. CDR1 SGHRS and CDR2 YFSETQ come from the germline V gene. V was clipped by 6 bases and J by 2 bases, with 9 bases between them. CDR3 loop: CASTTSAGANVLTF. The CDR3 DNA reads TGCGCCAGCACCACCTCTGCTGGGGCCAACGTCCTGACTTTC. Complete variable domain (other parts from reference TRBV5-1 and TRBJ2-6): KAGVTQTPRYLIKTRGQQVTLSCSPISGHRSVSWYQQTPGQGLQFLFEYFSETQRNKGNFPGRFSGRQFSNSRSEMNVSTLELGDSALYLCASTTSAGANVLTFGAGSRLTVL.

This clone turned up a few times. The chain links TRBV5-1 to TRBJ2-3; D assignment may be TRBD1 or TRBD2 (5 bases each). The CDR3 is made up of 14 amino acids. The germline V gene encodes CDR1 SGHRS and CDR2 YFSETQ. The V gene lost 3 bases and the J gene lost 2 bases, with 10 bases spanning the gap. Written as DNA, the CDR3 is TGCGCCAGCAGCTCGGCCGGGACCACAGATACGCAGTATTTT. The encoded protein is CASSSAGTTDTQYF.